The 24 T cell receptor beta chains below come from one sample, sequenced in a study of shared clonotypes between healthy human individuals. The method was immunoSEQ multiplex PCR; TCRdb's version includes in-frame clones alone and lacks a portion of them. The profile shows about 680,000 clones, just over 90% of them singletons. In the naive CD8 group, cells lacked CD45RO and were positively selected for CCR7, so terminally differentiated effector memory CD45RA+ cells were left out. The sample consisted of naive CD8+ T cells sorted from blood. These receptors came from a young man in good health.

The chain joins TRBV4-1 to TRBJ1-2; the D is unclear. The CDR3 runs 15 residues. Deletions cut 0 bases from V and 2 bases from J, with 10 bases between. Germline V lookup: CDR1 MGHRA, CDR2 YSYEKL. The CDR3: CASSQDRALNYGYTF. The CDR3 DNA reads TGCGCCAGCAGCCAAGACCGGGCCCTGAACTATGGCTACACCTTC.

The chain uses TRBV9 and TRBJ2-7; 7 nucleotides agree with TRBD2. The CDR3 has 13 residues. Trimming cost V 4 bases and J 2 bases; bases outside gene matches: 3. Germline assignment: CDR1 SGDLS and CDR2 YYNGEE. CDR3 region: CASSPSGAYEQYF. The CDR3 nucleotides read TGTGCCAGCAGCCCGAGCGGGGCCTACGAGCAGTACTTC.

The chain combines TRBV11-2 with TRBJ2-7; D uncertain. Deletions cut 1 base from V and 3 bases from J, with 13 bases between. Germline CDR1 is SGHAT and CDR2 is FQNNGV. CDR3 length: 15 amino acids. CDR3 sequence reads: CASSLGDEGFYEQYF. CDR3 nucleotide sequence: TGTGCCAGCAGCTTAGGAGACGAAGGGTTCTACGAGCAGTACTTC.

V gene TRBV7-9 combines with J gene TRBJ1-5, with a possible D match to TRBD1 (6 bases). The germline V and J ends were trimmed by 3 bases and 4 bases, with 7 bases remaining between them. Germline-derived CDR1 and CDR2 are SEHNR and FQNEAQ (reference sequence). The length of the CDR3 is 13 residues. Here the CDR3 reads CASSLTGNQPQHF. CDR3 in DNA: TGTGCCAGCAGCTTGACAGGAAATCAGCCCCAGCATTTT.

The chain employs TRBV4-1 and TRBJ1-1; TRBD1 agrees at 8 bases. The CDR3 is 15 amino acids. V shed 0 bases, J shed 1 base, and the junction held 1 base outside the gene matches. The germline CDR1 and CDR2 sequences are MGHRA and YSYEKL. The CDR3 region is CASSQDGQGNTEAFF. CDR3 coding DNA: TGCGCCAGCAGCCAAGACGGACAGGGGAACACTGAAGCTTTCTTT.

The chain carries TRBV7-9 and TRBJ2-3; D remains ambiguous. The CDR3 consists of 15 residues. Per the germline V gene, CDR1 is SEHNR and CDR2 is FQNEAQ (reference sequence). Deletions cut 7 bases from V and 0 bases from J, with 14 bases between. The CDR3 region has the DNA TGTGCCAGCAAAGCGTCCGGGCCTAGCACAGATACGCAGTATTTT. Protein sequence: CASKASGPSTDTQYF.

The gene calls are TRBV7-6 and TRBJ2-7, with D possibly matching TRBD1 (5 bases). Between the trimmed V and J ends, which lost 2 bases and 3 bases, there was a span of 14 bases. Germline assignment: CDR1 SGHVS and CDR2 FNYEAQ. The CDR3 totals 15 residues. CDR3 in amino acids: CASSLRSGPHYEQYF. CDR3 sequence (DNA): TGTGCCAGCAGCTTAAGATCAGGGCCCCACTACGAGCAGTACTTC.

The V gene is TRBV7-6, the J gene TRBJ2-1, with 7 nucleotides matching TRBD2. This CDR3 has 16 residues. Germline-derived CDR1 and CDR2 are SGHVS and FNYEAQ. J lost 4 bases, V lost 2 bases, and 8 bases had no gene match. This CDR3 is CASSLRLAERYNEQFF. Written as DNA, the CDR3 is TGTGCCAGCAGCTTACGACTAGCAGAACGATACAATGAGCAGTTCTTC. Combining the CDR3 with reference TRBV7-6 and TRBJ2-1 gives the whole variable domain GAGVSQSPRYKVTKRGQDVALRCDPISGHVSLYWYRQALGQGPEFLTYFNYEAQQDKSGLPNDRFSAERPEGSISTLTIQRTEQRDSAMYRCASSLRLAERYNEQFFGPGTRLTVL.

V gene TRBV27 combines with J gene TRBJ2-1, with 7 nucleotides matching TRBD2. The CDR3 consists of 15 residues. CDR1 and CDR2 from the germline V gene are MNHEY and SMNVEV (reference sequence). J lost 2 bases, V lost 5 bases, and 6 bases had no gene match. The CDR3 spells CASSPTSVPYNEQFF. In nucleotides, the CDR3 is TGTGCCAGCAGTCCAACTAGCGTCCCCTACAATGAGCAGTTCTTC.

This clone was seen only a few times. The chain carries TRBV13 and TRBJ2-7; no firm D call. The CDR3 runs 14 residues. CDR1 is PRHDT and CDR2 is FYEKMQ in the germline V gene (reference sequence). V was trimmed by 3 bases and J by 0 bases, leaving 9 bases between them. Here the CDR3 DNA reads TGTGCCAGCAGCTTCGGCGTCTCCTCCTACGAGCAGTACTTC. Protein: CASSFGVSSYEQYF.

The rearrangement joins TRBV5-1 to TRBJ1-4; D not resolved. The V end lost 6 bases, the J end lost 1 base, and 10 bases lay between the germline ends. The germline gives CDR1 SGHRS, CDR2 YFSETQ. This CDR3 contains 14 residues. DNA for the CDR3: TGCGCCAGCAAGGACCGAGGAACTAATGAAAAACTGTTTTTT. Residues: CASKDRGTNEKLFF. Complete variable domain (other parts from reference TRBV5-1 and TRBJ1-4): KAGVTQTPRYLIKTRGQQVTLSCSPISGHRSVSWYQQTPGQGLQFLFEYFSETQRNKGNFPGRFSGRQFSNSRSEMNVSTLELGDSALYLCASKDRGTNEKLFFGSGTQLSVL.

This clone was detected only a few times. This chain uses TRBV28 with TRBJ2-1; 10 bases line up with TRBD2. The CDR3 is 17 amino acids. The ends lost 1 base at V and 5 bases at J; junction bases unmatched: 8. Looked up from germline, CDR1 is MDHEN and CDR2 is SYDVKM. Written as DNA, the CDR3 is TGTGCCAGCAGTTTATCCCTCCCCGGACTAGCGGACAATGAGCAGTTCTTC. Its protein product is CASSLSLPGLADNEQFF.

The chain is built from TRBV5-4 and TRBJ2-7; TRBD1 agrees at 10 bases. Germline-derived CDR1 and CDR2 are SGHNT and YYREEE (reference sequence). Trimming took 2 bases from V and 6 from J; bases not matched to a gene: 17. The CDR3 consists of 18 residues. The CDR3 nucleotides read TGTGCCAGCAGCTTCTGGGGCCCACGGGACAGGGGAGGCGGCGAGCAGTACTTC. The encoded protein is CASSFWGPRDRGGGEQYF. Full variable domain (missing parts from reference TRBV5-4 and TRBJ2-7): ETGVTQSPTHLIKTRGQQVTLRCSSQSGHNTVSWYQQALGQGPQFIFQYYREEENGRGNFPPRFSGLQFPNYSSELNVNALELDDSALYLCASSFWGPRDRGGGEQYFGPGTRLTVT.

This clone was counted once. The likely explanation is a read error, given a far larger clone one base away. Other nucleotide sequences from this sample produce the same CDR3. The rearrangement joins TRBV27 to TRBJ2-2; D gene ambiguous. From germline, CDR1 is MNHEY and CDR2 SMNVEV (reference sequence). Trimming cost V 4 bases and J 3 bases, with 3 bases left between them. This CDR3 contains 12 residues. The CDR3 loop is CASSSYTGELFF. CDR3 nucleotides: TGTGCCAGCAGTTCGTACACCGGGGAGCTGTTTTTT.

As to this clone: The same CDR3 also results from other DNA sequences found in this sample. The chain couples TRBV5-1 to TRBJ2-1; TRBD1 might be the D (5 bases). V lost 0 bases, J lost 7 bases, and 5 bases lay in between. Germline-derived CDR1 and CDR2 are SGHRS and YFSETQ. There are 12 residues in the CDR3. CDR3 sequence (DNA): TGCGCCAGCAGCTTGGAGGGGAATGAGCAGTTCTTC. This codes for CASSLEGNEQFF.

This chain joins TRBV7-6 and TRBJ2-7, with D uncertain. Looked up from germline, CDR1 is SGHVS and CDR2 is FNYEAQ. The CDR3 loop spans 18 amino acids. V lost 2 bases, J lost 3 bases, and 23 bases lay in between. The CDR3, as DNA: TGTGCCAGCAGCTTACCCCAGAGTGGATTTCGGTTGCACTACGAGCAGTACTTC. Translated: CASSLPQSGFRLHYEQYF.

The CDR3 region has the DNA TGTGCCAGCAGCTTGAGGCGGGACAGTCAAGAGACCCAGTACTTC. Residues: CASSLRRDSQETQYF. This chain connects TRBV5-8 to TRBJ2-5; D is possibly TRBD1 (7 bases). Germline CDR1 reads SGHTS; CDR2 reads YDEGEE. Trimming took off 1 base at V and 2 bases at J, with 12 bases between the two ends. This CDR3 has 15 amino acids.

This clone occurred many times. The genes are TRBV28 and TRBJ2-7; 7 bases match TRBD1. The CDR3 covers 19 residues. V lost 6 bases to trimming and J lost 0 bases; unmatched junction nucleotides: 20. The germline V gene has CDR1 MDHEN and CDR2 SYDVKM. The CDR3 coding sequence is TGTGCCAGCAGGCAAATTTTTTCAAGGCAGGACAGGAGCTCCTACGAGCAGTACTTC. Protein sequence: CASRQIFSRQDRSSYEQYF. Using reference TRBV28 and TRBJ2-7 for the parts outside the CDR3, the full variable domain is DVKVTQSSRYLVKRTGEKVFLECVQDMDHENMFWYRQDPGLGLRLIYFSYDVKMKEKGDIPEGYSVSREKKERFSLILESASTNQTSMYLCASRQIFSRQDRSSYEQYFGPGTRLTVT.

The gene calls are TRBV5-1 and TRBJ2-3, with a tentative D call TRBD2 (5 bases). The CDR3 totals 16 residues. Trimming left V 3 bases short and J 0 bases short, with 14 bases between. CDR1 and CDR2 (germline): SGHRS, YFSETQ. CDR3 bases: TGCGCCAGCAGCTCCCCGAGCGGCATTAGCACAGATACGCAGTATTTT. Its translation: CASSSPSGISTDTQYF. Combining the CDR3 with reference TRBV5-1 and TRBJ2-3 gives the whole variable domain KAGVTQTPRYLIKTRGQQVTLSCSPISGHRSVSWYQQTPGQGLQFLFEYFSETQRNKGNFPGRFSGRQFSNSRSEMNVSTLELGDSALYLCASSSPSGISTDTQYFGPGTRLTVL.

Here the CDR3 reads CASSFPHTDATNEKLFF. Written as DNA, the CDR3 is TGTGCCAGCAGCTTCCCTCACACGGACGCAACTAATGAAAAACTGTTTTTT. The chain links TRBV7-9 to TRBJ1-4; D not resolved. With 3 bases removed from V and 0 bases from J, the gap between germline ends came to 14 bases. Germline V lookup: CDR1 SEHNR, CDR2 FQNEAQ (reference sequence). The CDR3 is 17 residues long. Complete variable domain (other parts from reference TRBV7-9 and TRBJ1-4): DTGVSQNPRHKITKRGQNVTFRCDPISEHNRLYWYRQTLGQGPEFLTYFQNEAQLEKSRLLSDRFSAERPKGSFSTLEIQRTEQGDSAMYLCASSFPHTDATNEKLFFGSGTQLSVL.

This chain joins TRBV10-2 and TRBJ2-2, with 8 bases lining up with TRBD2. The ends lost 0 bases at V and 6 bases at J; junction bases unmatched: 3. The germline V gene has CDR1 WSHSY and CDR2 SAAADI. The CDR3 has 15 amino acids. For the CDR3, the DNA is TGCGCCAGCAGTGAGTCCGGAGCGGGAGCCGGGGAGCTGTTTTTT. Translated: CASSESGAGAGELFF.

Points on this clone: The sample holds other DNA sequences that translate to the same CDR3. The V and J genes are TRBV4-1 and TRBJ2-7; D perhaps matches TRBD2 (6 bases). CDR1 is MGHRA, CDR2 YSYEKL, per germline. Between the trimmed V and J ends, which lost 1 base and 5 bases, there was a span of 9 bases. This CDR3 contains 13 residues. The DNA for the CDR3 is TGCGCCAGCAGCCAAGTTGGCGGGGACGAGCAGTACTTC. Residues: CASSQVGGDEQYF.

The chain recombines TRBV9 with TRBJ2-3; 8 bases line up with TRBD2. V lost 4 bases, J lost 4 bases, and 8 bases stayed unmatched. CDR3 length: 15 amino acids. Germline V gives CDR1 SGDLS, CDR2 YYNGEE. CDR3 DNA: TGTGCCAGCAGCTTAAGCGGGAGTGCCTCAGATACGCAGTATTTT. Translation: CASSLSGSASDTQYF.

The chain joins TRBV18 to TRBJ2-1; D could derive from TRBD1 or TRBD2 (5 bases each). With 3 bases removed from V and 0 bases from J, the gap between germline ends came to 18 bases. CDR3 length: 18 residues. The germline CDR1 and CDR2 sequences are KGHSH and LQKENI. For the CDR3, the DNA is TGTGCCAGCTCACCTGAGGGGCCCTGGCGGAGCTCCTACAATGAGCAGTTCTTC. Amino acids: CASSPEGPWRSSYNEQFF.